This is a list of T cell receptor beta chains from one sample in a study of graft-versus-host responses after intestinal transplantation. Generated by immunoSEQ multiplex PCR, the TCRdb table keeps only in-frame clones and is missing some. This sample yields under 75,000 clones, of which 90% are seen a single time; about 4.2% belongs to the top ten. These TCRs are of unknown antigen specificity. Specimen: unstimulated CD8+ T cells sorted from spleen or lymph node cells, collected before transplant. The receptors derive from a human donor who was the organ donor for an intestinal transplant. Both conserved end residues are part of each CDR3. Fields, in order: D gene, J gene, V gene, clone size, CDR3 protein, CDR3 DNA. The D gene is left open where the match is weak. Rows may omit the clone size; those that give it use once, few, many or a size class.

>NA|TRBJ1-1|TRBV7-9|NA
CASSFRGGNTEAFF
TGTGCCAGCAGCTTTCGGGGTGGGAACACTGAAGCTTTCTTT
>TRBD1|TRBJ2-6|TRBV7-6|NA
CASSLPTGGQAGANVLTF
TGTGCCAGCAGCTTACCCACAGGGGGGCAGGCTGGGGCCAACGTCCTGACTTTC
>NA|TRBJ1-3|TRBV7-8|NA
CASSLRTVDSGNTIYF
TGTGCCAGCAGCTTAAGAACAGTAGACTCTGGAAACACCATATATTTT
>NA|TRBJ1-6|TRBV4-2|few
CASSQERLSPLHF
TGTGCCAGCAGCCAAGAGAGGCTATCACCCCTCCACTTT
>NA|TRBJ2-1|TRBV29-1|NA
CSVEGGKGTNLNEQFF
TGCAGCGTTGAAGGCGGTAAGGGGACAAACCTGAATGAGCAGTTCTTC
>NA|TRBJ1-5|TRBV11-2|once
CASSLDPDSNQPQHF
TGTGCCAGCAGCTTAGATCCAGACTCGAATCAGCCCCAGCATTTT
>TRBD1|TRBJ2-1|TRBV7-6|NA
CASSQRPGQGADEQFF
TGTGCCAGCAGCCAGCGTCCGGGACAGGGGGCTGATGAGCAGTTCTTC
>TRBD1|TRBJ1-5|TRBV7-2|once
CASSLAGDRGVGQPQHF
TGTGCCAGCAGCTTAGCCGGGGACAGGGGTGTGGGCCAGCCCCAGCATTTT
>NA|TRBJ1-1|TRBV4-1|NA
CASSQHRVTEAFF
TGCGCCAGCAGCCAACACAGGGTCACTGAAGCTTTCTTT
>NA|TRBJ1-3|TRBV6-5|NA
CASSQPRGNTIYF
TGTGCCAGCAGCCAACCGAGGGGAAACACCATATATTTT
>NA|TRBJ1-3|TRBV9|few
CASSLSGVSGNTIYF
TGTGCCAGCAGCCTCTCTGGAGTATCTGGAAACACCATATATTTT
>TRBD1|TRBJ2-3|TRBV14|NA
CASSQHGQGALDTQYF
TGTGCCAGCAGCCAACATGGACAGGGGGCATTAGATACGCAGTATTTT
>NA|TRBJ2-3|TRBV28|NA
CASSFDIWRDQDLTDTQYF
TGTGCCAGCAGTTTTGATATATGGCGGGACCAAGACCTCACAGATACGCAGTATTTT
>NA|TRBJ2-6|TRBV29-1|NA
CSVSSTEVGANVLTF
TGCAGCGTTAGTTCGACAGAAGTTGGGGCCAACGTCCTGACTTTC
>TRBD1|TRBJ1-1|TRBV4-3|once
CASSQSRKTGGPSTEAFF
TGCGCCAGCAGCCAAAGCCGGAAAACAGGGGGACCGAGCACTGAAGCTTTCTTT
>NA|TRBJ1-6|TRBV28|NA
CASSLLSYNSPLHF
TGTGCCAGCAGCCTATTATCCTATAATTCACCCCTCCACTTT
>NA|TRBJ1-1|TRBV10-2|NA
CATSGDTEAFF
TGCGCCACCTCAGGGGACACTGAAGCTTTCTTT
>NA|TRBJ2-5|TRBV27|once
CASSLMETNQETQYF
TGTGCCAGCAGTTTAATGGAGACCAACCAAGAGACCCAGTACTTC
>NA|TRBJ1-1|TRBV29-1|NA
CSVRGGTLYEAFF
TGCAGCGTCCGGGGGGGGACACTATATGAAGCTTTCTTT
>NA|TRBJ2-2|TRBV6-4|NA
CASSDSEDTGELFF
TGTGCCAGCAGTGACTCGGAGGACACCGGGGAGCTGTTTTTT
>NA|TRBJ1-2|TRBV19|NA
CASKEAGYGYTF
TGTGCCAGTAAGGAGGCGGGCTATGGCTACACCTTC
>NA|TRBJ2-1|TRBV13|NA
CASSPRGTVEQFF
TGTGCCAGCAGCCCTCGAGGAACTGTTGAGCAGTTCTTC
>NA|TRBJ1-3|TRBV18|NA
CASSPEVGENTIYF
TGTGCCAGCTCACCAGAAGTAGGGGAAAACACCATATATTTT
>TRBD2|TRBJ2-3|TRBV6-1|many
CASSELAGGPDTQYF
TGTGCCAGCAGTGAACTAGCGGGGGGGCCAGATACGCAGTATTTT
>TRBD1|TRBJ2-3|TRBV30|NA
CAWTEGQGTDTQYF
TGTGCCTGGACCGAGGGACAGGGGACAGATACGCAGTATTTT
>NA|TRBJ1-6|TRBV4-2|NA
CASSQDKGDNSPLHF
TGTGCCAGCAGCCAAGATAAAGGGGATAATTCACCCCTCCACTTT
>NA|TRBJ2-1|TRBV11-3|NA
CASSLDRAGYNEQFF
TGTGCCAGCAGCTTAGATCGTGCAGGCTACAATGAGCAGTTCTTC
>NA|TRBJ1-5|TRBV2|NA
CASREGAGSNQPQHF
TGTGCCAGCAGGGAAGGGGCCGGATCCAATCAGCCCCAGCATTTT
>TRBD2|TRBJ2-3|TRBV5-1|NA
CASSLAGSGASPPPQYF
TGCGCCAGCAGCTTGGCCGGTAGCGGGGCCTCACCCCCCCCGCAGTATTTT
>NA|TRBJ2-1|TRBV7-8|NA
CASSLVRQGNLNEQFF
TGTGCCAGCAGCTTAGTAAGGCAGGGGAATCTCAATGAGCAGTTCTTC
>TRBD1|TRBJ2-2|TRBV13|NA
CASSSWDRTTGELFF
TGTGCCAGCAGTAGTTGGGACAGGACCACCGGGGAGCTGTTTTTT
>TRBD2|TRBJ2-2|TRBV4-2|once
CAIERGGTGELFF
TGTGCCATAGAACGCGGGGGCACCGGGGAGCTGTTTTTT
>TRBD1|TRBJ1-6|TRBV9|once
CASSGTGGSSPLHF
TGTGCCAGCAGCGGGACAGGGGGTAGTTCACCCCTCCACTTT
>TRBD1|TRBJ1-2|TRBV4-1|NA
CASSHPTGSTNYGYTF
TGCGCCAGCAGCCATCCGACAGGGTCAACTAACTATGGCTACACCTTC
>TRBD1|TRBJ1-1|TRBV11-2|NA
CASSLTGVATEAFF
TGTGCCAGCAGCTTAACAGGGGTGGCCACTGAAGCTTTCTTT
>NA|TRBJ1-6|TRBV7-9|few
CASSPLGGPAGSPLHF
TGTGCCAGCAGCCCGCTGGGGGGGCCGGCAGGATCACCCCTCCACTTT
>NA|TRBJ2-1|TRBV15|NA
CATSNRDIYNEQFF
TGTGCCACCAGCAACCGGGACATATACAATGAGCAGTTCTTC
>TRBD1|TRBJ1-2|TRBV2|NA
CAILIDRGPYGYTF
TGTGCCATCTTAATAGACAGGGGGCCGTATGGCTACACCTTC
>NA|TRBJ2-3|TRBV5-6|NA
CASSYGADTQYF
TGTGCCAGCAGCTACGGGGCAGATACGCAGTATTTT
>NA|TRBJ2-1|TRBV7-3|NA
CASSLGVWTTQPHEQFF
TGTGCCAGCAGCTTAGGAGTGTGGACAACCCAGCCGCATGAGCAGTTCTTC
>TRBD1|TRBJ1-4|TRBV6-4|NA
CASNRGTNEKLFF
TGTGCCAGCAACAGGGGCACTAATGAAAAACTGTTTTTT
>TRBD1|TRBJ2-5|TRBV4-3|NA
CASSGDRGETQYF
TGCGCCAGCAGTGGGGACAGGGGCGAGACCCAGTACTTC
>NA|TRBJ1-5|TRBV28|NA
CASITTYSNQPQHF
TGTGCCAGCATTACCACTTATAGCAATCAGCCCCAGCATTTT
>TRBD1|TRBJ1-4|TRBV4-2|NA
CASSQLGTGWATNEKLFF
TGTGCCAGCAGCCAACTCGGGACAGGGTGGGCAACTAATGAAAAACTGTTTTTT
>TRBD1|TRBJ1-5|TRBV19|NA
CASSIAGGQPQHF
TGTGCCAGTAGTATAGCAGGGGGACAGCCCCAGCATTTT
>NA|TRBJ2-3|TRBV6-4|NA
CASSDSTDTDTQYF
TGTGCCAGCAGTGACTCGACAGACACAGATACGCAGTATTTT
>TRBD2|TRBJ2-6|TRBV4-1|NA
CASSQRLAGFGANVLTF
TGCGCCAGCAGCCAAAGACTAGCGGGGTTTGGGGCCAACGTCCTGACTTTC
>NA|TRBJ1-5|TRBV6-1|NA
CASSEIVQHISNQPQHF
TGTGCCAGCAGTGAAATTGTACAGCACATCAGCAATCAGCCCCAGCATTTT
>NA|TRBJ2-5|TRBV7-9|NA
CASSGLNGETQYF
TGTGCCAGCAGTGGACTGAATGGGGAGACCCAGTACTTC
>NA|TRBJ1-6|TRBV4-1|NA
CASSQFFGARGDSYNSPLHF
TGCGCCAGCAGCCAATTTTTTGGGGCTCGGGGGGACTCCTATAATTCACCCCTCCACTTT
>NA|TRBJ1-5|TRBV30|NA
CAWSVTDKYSNQPQHF
TGTGCCTGGAGTGTAACAGACAAATATAGCAATCAGCCCCAGCATTTT
>NA|TRBJ2-3|TRBV5-1|NA
CASSWGPGLIAHF
TGCGCCAGCAGCTGGGGACCGGGACTCATCGCGCATTTT
>NA|TRBJ1-4|TRBV19|NA
CASSWGDGSEKLFF
TGTGCCAGTAGTTGGGGGGACGGGAGTGAAAAACTGTTTTTT
>TRBD1|TRBJ1-2|TRBV19|NA
CASSWTGSNYGYTF
TGTGCCAGTTCCTGGACAGGGTCTAACTATGGCTACACCTTC
>NA|TRBJ1-4|TRBV5-6|NA
CASSSGSGEKLFF
TGTGCCAGCAGCTCAGGATCGGGGGAAAAACTGTTTTTT